This passage covers 9 T cell receptor beta chains from one sample sequenced in a study of blood T cell repertoires in COVID-19. Here immunoSEQ multiplex PCR was the method, and the copy in TCRdb shows in-frame clones only, minus some. The sample lists 210,000 or so clones; 82% were seen once. Material for sequencing was peripheral blood. The receptors shown here come from a woman between 40 and 50 years old with acute or convalescent COVID-19.

J is TRBJ2-7 and V is TRBV3-1 (or the pseudogene TRBV3-2); D is perhaps TRBD2 (5 bases). CDR3 length equals 12 residues. CDR1 LGHDT and CDR2 YNNKEL come from the germline V gene (reference sequence). V was cut by 5 bases and J by 7 bases, with 12 bases left in between. Here the CDR3 DNA reads TGTGCCAGCAGCTCTGAGGGCTTAGAGCAGTACTTC. It specifies CASSSEGLEQYF.

This rearrangement joins TRBV7-2 to TRBJ2-1; a possible D gene is TRBD2 (6 bases). The germline V and J ends were trimmed by 4 bases and 4 bases, with 20 bases remaining between them. The CDR3 is 17 residues long. Per germline, CDR1 SGHTA and CDR2 FQGNSA. The CDR3 is CASSSRGSGTLYNEQFF. DNA for the CDR3: TGTGCCAGCAGCTCGCGGGGTTCCGGGACCCTTTACAATGAGCAGTTCTTC.

The chain couples TRBV7-3 to TRBJ2-3, with D perhaps matching TRBD2 (7 bases). The CDR3 has 14 amino acids. V gave up 1 base and J gave up 4 bases, with 9 bases separating them. CDR1 is SGHTA, CDR2 FQGTGA, per germline. The CDR3: CASSLRGGPDTQYF. DNA for the CDR3: TGTGCCAGCAGCTTAAGGGGGGGGCCAGATACGCAGTATTTT.

The chain has TRBV5-1 and TRBJ2-7; 7 positions agree with TRBD1. Trimming took 1 base from V and 3 from J; bases not matched to a gene: 16. Germline CDR1 SGHRS, CDR2 YFSETQ. The CDR3 covers 18 residues. The DNA of the CDR3 is TGCGCCAGCAGCTTGAGGGCCCCGACCGGGACAGCCGTCTACGAGCAGTACTTC. Protein product: CASSLRAPTGTAVYEQYF.

This chain joins TRBV29-1 and TRBJ1-2; no firm D call. Trimming pared 3 bases from V and 2 bases from J, leaving 13 bases between. This CDR3 has 14 residues. Germline CDR1 reads SQVTM; CDR2 reads ANQGSEA. CDR3 in amino acids: CSVEVKRGNYGYTF. The CDR3 nucleotides read TGCAGCGTTGAGGTTAAGCGCGGCAACTATGGCTACACCTTC.

This clone was recorded a few times. The chain combines TRBV5-6 with TRBJ2-3, with TRBD2 matching over 9 bases. Germline values: CDR1 SGHDT, CDR2 YYEEEE. The CDR3 totals 15 residues. Trimming at V came to 4 bases and at J to 9 bases, leaving 12 bases not matched to a gene. The CDR3: CASSAPGLAGGTQYF. The CDR3 region has the DNA TGTGCCAGCAGCGCCCCGGGACTAGCCGGAGGAACGCAGTATTTT. The full variable domain, in which reference TRBV5-6 and TRBJ2-3 provide the parts outside the CDR3, is DAGVTQSPTHLIKTRGQQVTLRCSPKSGHDTVSWYQQALGQGPQFIFQYYEEEERQRGNFPDRFSGHQFPNYSSELNVNALLLGDSALYLCASSAPGLAGGTQYFGPGTRLTVL.

The V call is TRBV14, the J call TRBJ2-1; 7 bases are shared with TRBD2. The germline CDR1 and CDR2 sequences are SGHDN and FVKESK. CDR3 size: 17 residues. V was clipped by 0 bases and J by 0 bases; unmatched bases: 5. CDR3 bases: TGTGCCAGCAGCCAAGACTTGCGACTAGCCTCCTACAATGAGCAGTTCTTC. It yields the protein CASSQDLRLASYNEQFF.

The rearrangement links TRBV29-1 to TRBJ1-1; TRBD1 matches at 8 bases. CDR1 and CDR2 from the germline V gene are SQVTM and ANQGSEA. Trimming removed 3 bases from V and 0 bases from J; junction bases left unmatched: 9. The CDR3 covers 16 residues. The CDR3 reads CSVEDYGQGMNTEAFF. CDR3 nucleotides: TGCAGCGTTGAGGATTACGGACAGGGCATGAACACTGAAGCTTTCTTT.

J is TRBJ2-7 and V is TRBV6-2 or TRBV6-3; the match to TRBD2 covers 10 bases. Germline CDR1 and CDR2: MNHEY and SVGEGT. With 5 bases clipped from V and 1 base from J, the junction kept 14 bases outside the gene matches. CDR3 length equals 18 residues. Here the CDR3 DNA reads TGTGCCAGCAGTCCACCCCCTACCCCTAGCGGGAGATCCTACGAGCAGTACTTC. Translation: CASSPPPTPSGRSYEQYF.